In its sample, the clone carrying this T cell receptor (beta chain) was seen a few times. What it binds is unknown. Trimming took 2 bases from V and 7 from J; bases not matched to a gene: 7. Germline V CDR1 and CDR2: SEHNR, FQNEAQ (reference sequence). The CDR3 runs 16 residues. The whole isolated RNA underwent reverse transcription, so sequencing captured expressed TCRB transcripts. TCRdb's table, derived via immunoSEQ multiplex PCR, lists solely in-frame clones and lacks some. The sample has 350,000 to 450,000 clones, 14% seen once. The sample is drawn from a study of beta chain features in type 1 diabetes. Whole-study context: No age, gender or cell yield differences were seen between patients and healthy donors.

Whole-study findings and limits: The VDJ junctions of type 1 diabetes patients carried fewer insertions and more deletions.

The sequence derives from a man in his thirties or forties in good health. The specimen sequenced was naive CD4+ T cells from blood. The J gene is TRBJ2-1, the V gene TRBV7-9; 11 bases match TRBD2. CDR3 DNA: TGTGCCAGCAGCTTATTGGGGACTAGCGGAGGGAATGAGCAGTTCTTC. Its translation is CASSLLGTSGGNEQFF.